These 9 T cell receptor beta chains were all obtained from the same sample, sequenced in a study of T cells in Graves' hyperthyroidism and ophthalmopathy. There were TCR beta CDR3 regions amplified from RNA transcripts. Researchers ran a first-round RT-PCR on the TCR CDR3 using the HTBI primer set. One entry per CDR3 protein, called by TCRdb with MiXCR from the multiplex PCR reads. The sample lists 270,000 or so distinct CDR3 sequences; less than 30% were seen once. The sequencing input was blood. Receptor source: a man aged 40-50 years with Graves' hyperthyroidism that later progressed to Graves' ophthalmopathy.

This clonotype has a count of ten or more. V usage is TRBV9 and J usage is TRBJ2-5, with D uncertain. CDR3 length: 13 residues. Between the trimmed V and J ends, which lost 4 bases and 6 bases, there was a span of 13 bases. Germline V CDR1 and CDR2: SGDLS, YYNGEE. CDR3 in amino acids: CASSSSPLKTQYF. CDR3 DNA sequence: TGTGCCAGCAGCTCGAGCCCGTTGAAGACCCAGTACTTC.

This clonotype was counted many times. V is TRBV3-1 and J is TRBJ2-7; D is unresolved. V was clipped by 8 bases and J by 2 bases, with 22 bases between them. Germline values: CDR1 LGHDT, CDR2 YNNKEL (reference sequence). The CDR3 has 16 residues. The CDR3 DNA reads TGTGCCAGCGGCCCCGGTTGGGCGCTAGGAGCCTACGAGCAGTACTTC. Protein product: CASGPGWALGAYEQYF.

This clonotype has a count of ten or more. The genes are TRBV6-5 and TRBJ2-7; no firm D call. V dropped 6 bases and J dropped 2 bases, with 14 bases sitting between them. This CDR3 contains 14 residues. Germline assignment: CDR1 MNHEY and CDR2 SVGAGI. This chain's CDR3 is CASSFQAGPYEQYF. DNA for the CDR3: TGTGCCAGCAGCTTTCAGGCCGGGCCCTACGAGCAGTACTTC.

In its sample, this clonotype was seen many times. The V gene is TRBV27, the J gene TRBJ2-7; D may correspond to TRBD1 or TRBD2 (5 bases each). CDR1 MNHEY and CDR2 SMNVEV come from the germline V gene (reference sequence). The CDR3 covers 13 residues. Trimming took 2 bases from V and 6 from J, leaving 11 bases between them. The CDR3 bases are TGTGCCAGCAGTTTAGAGGGGTTCAGCGAGCAGTACTTC. It is translated as CASSLEGFSEQYF.

The chain recombines TRBV12-5 with TRBJ2-7; D is perhaps TRBD1 (5 bases). Germline V gene lookup returns CDR1 LGHNT and CDR2 FRNRAP. The CDR3 contains 15 residues. Trimming shortened V by 1 base and J by 7 bases, and 17 bases separated the two germline ends. Here the CDR3 reads CASGLAGIGAWEQYF. Here the CDR3 DNA reads TGTGCTAGTGGTTTGGCAGGGATCGGCGCATGGGAGCAGTACTTC.

This sequence joins TRBV28 and TRBJ2-5; possibly TRBD2 for D (6 bases). V was shortened by 7 bases and J by 7 bases, with 19 bases between the two germline ends. Germline V lookup: CDR1 MDHEN, CDR2 SYDVKM. CDR3 size: 14 residues. This CDR3 is CASTVGRGFLTQYF. The CDR3 DNA reads as TGTGCCAGCACCGTGGGACGGGGGTTTTTGACCCAGTACTTC.

This clonotype was seen ten or more times. The chain has TRBV15 and TRBJ2-7; no firm D call. Trimming took off 4 bases at V and 2 bases at J, with 12 bases between the two ends. CDR1 and CDR2 from the germline V gene are LNHNV and YYDKDF (reference sequence). The CDR3 loop spans 14 amino acids. The CDR3 region has the DNA TGTGCCACCAGCACACAAGACCGAACCTACGAGCAGTACTTC. The encoded protein is CATSTQDRTYEQYF.

The table lists this clonotype with a few counts. The chain carries TRBV7-3 and TRBJ2-5, with 9 bases matching TRBD2. V gave up 0 bases and J gave up 3 bases; unmatched junction bases: 5. There are 16 residues in the CDR3. Germline assignment: CDR1 SGHTA and CDR2 FQGTGA. The CDR3: CASSLTLASGEETQYF. CDR3 bases: TGTGCCAGCAGCTTAACCCTGGCTAGCGGGGAAGAGACCCAGTACTTC.

This clonotype has at least ten counts. CDR3 nucleotide sequence: TGTGCCAGCAGTTTATCAATTCGAGACAGTTGGAGTCAGCCCCAGCATTTT. This encodes CASSLSIRDSWSQPQHF. The chain recombines TRBV28 with TRBJ1-5; a possible D gene is TRBD1 (5 bases). The germline gives CDR1 MDHEN, CDR2 SYDVKM. The V end lost 1 base, the J end lost 6 bases, and 19 bases lay between the germline ends. This CDR3 comprises 17 residues.